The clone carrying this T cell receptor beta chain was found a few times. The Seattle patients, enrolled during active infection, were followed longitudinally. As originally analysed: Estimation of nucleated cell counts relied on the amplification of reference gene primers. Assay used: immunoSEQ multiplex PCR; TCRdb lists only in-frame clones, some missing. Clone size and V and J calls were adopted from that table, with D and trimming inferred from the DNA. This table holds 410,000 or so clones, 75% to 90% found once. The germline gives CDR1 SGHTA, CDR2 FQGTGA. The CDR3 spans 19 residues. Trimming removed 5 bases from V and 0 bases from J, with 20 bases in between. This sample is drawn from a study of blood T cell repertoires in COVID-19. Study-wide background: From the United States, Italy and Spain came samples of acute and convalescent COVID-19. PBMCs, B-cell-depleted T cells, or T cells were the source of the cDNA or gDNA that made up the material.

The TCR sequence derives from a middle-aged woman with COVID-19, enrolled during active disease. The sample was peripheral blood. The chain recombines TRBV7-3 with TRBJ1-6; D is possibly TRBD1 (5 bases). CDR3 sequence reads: CASSAYGGSGTSYNSPLHF. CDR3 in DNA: TGTGCCAGCAGCGCCTACGGAGGGTCCGGGACCTCCTATAATTCACCCCTCCACTTT.